The rows below give T cell receptor beta chains drawn from one sample of a study of a mutant IDH1 vaccine in newly diagnosed glioma. These receptors have no identified antigens. Method: immunoSEQ multiplex PCR; TCRdb's copy keeps in-frame clones and lacks some. The table has around 130,000 clones, roughly 77% seen once. The specimen was PBMCs, collected from a glioma patient whose treatment included an IDH1 peptide vaccine. These receptors were taken from a middle-aged man with glioma. Each CDR3 is given with its conserved first and last residue. The D gene is left open where the match is weak. Clone size is not always given. Where it is, it says once, few, many or a class for expanded clones.

abundance: NA; v_gene: TRBV19; j_gene: TRBJ2-5; d_gene: NA; len: 12; CDR3nt: TGTGCCAGTAGTATAACCAAAGAGACCCAGTACTTC; CDR3aa: CASSITKETQYF
abundance: NA; v_gene: TRBV29-1; j_gene: TRBJ1-1; d_gene: TRBD1; len: 15; CDR3nt: TGCAGCGTTGACCATCCCGACAGGGTGGGCACTGAAGCTTTCTTT; CDR3aa: CSVDHPDRVGTEAFF
abundance: NA; v_gene: TRBV7-9; j_gene: TRBJ2-3; d_gene: NA; len: 16; CDR3nt: TGTGCCAGCAGCTCCATCCGGGACACCGACACAGATACGCAGTATTTT; CDR3aa: CASSSIRDTDTDTQYF
abundance: NA; v_gene: TRBV7-2; j_gene: TRBJ2-7; d_gene: TRBD1; len: 15; CDR3nt: TGTGCCAGCAGCTTACCCGACAGGGGCTACTACGAGCAGTACTTC; CDR3aa: CASSLPDRGYYEQYF
abundance: NA; v_gene: TRBV7-2; j_gene: TRBJ2-7; d_gene: NA; len: 16; CDR3nt: TGTGCCAGCAGCTTAGGAGGTGGCGGAAGCTCCTACGAGCAGTACTTC; CDR3aa: CASSLGGGGSSYEQYF
abundance: NA; v_gene: TRBV7-2; j_gene: TRBJ2-5; d_gene: TRBD2; len: 14; CDR3nt: TGTGCCAGCAGCCTTAGCGGGGGGCAAGAGACCCAGTACTTC; CDR3aa: CASSLSGGQETQYF
abundance: NA; v_gene: TRBV19; j_gene: TRBJ2-4; d_gene: TRBD2; len: 16; CDR3nt: TGTGCCAGTAGTATTGACGGACTAGGATTCAAAAACATTCAGTACTTC; CDR3aa: CASSIDGLGFKNIQYF
abundance: NA; v_gene: TRBV30; j_gene: TRBJ1-1; d_gene: NA; len: 17; CDR3nt: TGTGCCTGGAGTGTAAAACAGGCCCTTGGGGCGAACACTGAAGCTTTCTTT; CDR3aa: CAWSVKQALGANTEAFF
abundance: NA; v_gene: TRBV5-5; j_gene: TRBJ2-2; d_gene: TRBD1; len: 17; CDR3nt: TGTGCCAGCAGCTTGGAGGGACAGACTTCGAACACCGGGGAGCTGTTTTTT; CDR3aa: CASSLEGQTSNTGELFF
abundance: NA; v_gene: TRBV18; j_gene: TRBJ1-2; d_gene: NA; len: 12; CDR3nt: TGTGCCAGCTCACCGGGCCTCTATGGCTACACCTTC; CDR3aa: CASSPGLYGYTF
abundance: NA; v_gene: TRBV5-6; j_gene: TRBJ2-7; d_gene: NA; len: 13; CDR3nt: TGTGCCAGCAGCCGAGGACAGAACTACGAGCAGTACTTC; CDR3aa: CASSRGQNYEQYF
abundance: NA; v_gene: TRBV5-4; j_gene: TRBJ2-3; d_gene: TRBD1; len: 12; CDR3nt: TGTGCCATTGGGACAGGGCTGGATACGCAGTATTTT; CDR3aa: CAIGTGLDTQYF
abundance: NA; v_gene: TRBV6-5; j_gene: TRBJ2-1; d_gene: TRBD2; len: 15; CDR3nt: TGTGCCAGCATTAGTAGCGGGAGGGGCTACAATGAGCAGTTCTTC; CDR3aa: CASISSGRGYNEQFF
abundance: few; v_gene: TRBV10-3; j_gene: TRBJ1-1; d_gene: NA; len: 14; CDR3nt: TGTGCCATCAGTGAGGGGGGAGGGAACACTGAAGCTTTCTTT; CDR3aa: CAISEGGGNTEAFF
abundance: NA; v_gene: TRBV19; j_gene: TRBJ2-7; d_gene: NA; len: 17; CDR3nt: TGTGCCAGTAGTATAGTCCCGAGTAAACACGCGCCTGGGGAGCAGTACTTC; CDR3aa: CASSIVPSKHAPGEQYF
abundance: NA; v_gene: TRBV18; j_gene: TRBJ1-1; d_gene: NA; len: 15; CDR3nt: TGTGCCAGCTCACCACTGAGCGGGGAGAACACTGAAGCTTTCTTT; CDR3aa: CASSPLSGENTEAFF
abundance: few; v_gene: TRBV2; j_gene: TRBJ1-5; d_gene: TRBD1; len: 14; CDR3nt: TGTGCCAGCAGAGACAGGGGGCTAGAGCAGCCCCAGCATTTT; CDR3aa: CASRDRGLEQPQHF
abundance: NA; v_gene: TRBV4-3; j_gene: TRBJ1-5; d_gene: TRBD1; len: 15; CDR3nt: TGCGCCAGCAGCCAAGATACAGGGGCGGCTCAGCCCCAGCATTTT; CDR3aa: CASSQDTGAAQPQHF
abundance: NA; v_gene: TRBV28; j_gene: TRBJ1-1; d_gene: NA; len: 15; CDR3nt: TGTGCCAGCACCCCCTGGGGGGCGGGGAACACTGAAGCTTTCTTT; CDR3aa: CASTPWGAGNTEAFF
abundance: NA; v_gene: TRBV9; j_gene: TRBJ2-2; d_gene: NA; len: 15; CDR3nt: TGTGCCAGCAGCGTAGCTTTGGGGGGCACCGGGGAGCTGTTTTTT; CDR3aa: CASSVALGGTGELFF
abundance: once; v_gene: TRBV9; j_gene: TRBJ1-3; d_gene: NA; len: 14; CDR3nt: TGTGCCAGCAGCAACCGGGGCTCTGGAAACACCATATATTTT; CDR3aa: CASSNRGSGNTIYF
abundance: few; v_gene: TRBV7-2; j_gene: TRBJ2-7; d_gene: NA; len: 15; CDR3nt: TGTGCCAGCAGCTTACAACAGGGATCCGCGTACGAGCAGTACTTC; CDR3aa: CASSLQQGSAYEQYF
abundance: NA; v_gene: TRBV19; j_gene: TRBJ1-2; d_gene: NA; len: 13; CDR3nt: TGTGCCAGTAGCGACCGGGAGGGCTATGGCTACACCTTC; CDR3aa: CASSDREGYGYTF
abundance: NA; v_gene: TRBV10-3; j_gene: TRBJ1-1; d_gene: NA; len: 14; CDR3nt: TGTACCATCAGTGAGGGTGGGGGGTTTACTGAAGCTTTCTTT; CDR3aa: CTISEGGGFTEAFF
abundance: NA; v_gene: TRBV29-1; j_gene: TRBJ2-1; d_gene: TRBD2; len: 17; CDR3nt: TGCAGCGTTGAAGGGGGGGCCGGGACTAGGGTATACAATGAGCAGTTCTTC; CDR3aa: CSVEGGAGTRVYNEQFF
abundance: NA; v_gene: TRBV27; j_gene: TRBJ2-6; d_gene: NA; len: 15; CDR3nt: TGTGCCAGCAGTTCCGAGGAACCTGGGGCCAACGTCCTGACTTTC; CDR3aa: CASSSEEPGANVLTF
abundance: NA; v_gene: TRBV6-6; j_gene: TRBJ2-7; d_gene: NA; len: 13; CDR3nt: TGTGCCAGCAGGGGGGCGGCCTCCTACGAGCAGTACTTC; CDR3aa: CASRGAASYEQYF
abundance: NA; v_gene: TRBV7-9; j_gene: TRBJ1-4; d_gene: NA; len: 14; CDR3nt: TGTGCCAGCAGCTTAGCATCAACCGGTGAAAAACTGTTTTTT; CDR3aa: CASSLASTGEKLFF